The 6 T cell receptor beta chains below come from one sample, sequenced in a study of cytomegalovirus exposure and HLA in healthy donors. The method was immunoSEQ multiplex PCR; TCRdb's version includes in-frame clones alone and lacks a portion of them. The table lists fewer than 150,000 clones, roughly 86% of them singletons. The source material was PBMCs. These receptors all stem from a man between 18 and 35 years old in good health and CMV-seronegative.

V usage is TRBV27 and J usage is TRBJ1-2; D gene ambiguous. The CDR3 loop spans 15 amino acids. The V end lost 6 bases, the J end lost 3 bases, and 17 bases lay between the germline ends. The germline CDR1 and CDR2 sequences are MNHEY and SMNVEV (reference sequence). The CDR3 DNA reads TGTGCCAGCAGCCCCCTAGGCAGTCCTTACTATGGCTACACCTTC. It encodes CASSPLGSPYYGYTF.

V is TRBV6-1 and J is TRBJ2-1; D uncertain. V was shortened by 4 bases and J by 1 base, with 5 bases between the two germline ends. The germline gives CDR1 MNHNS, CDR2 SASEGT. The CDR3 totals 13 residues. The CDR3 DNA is TGTGCCAGCAGTGCCTTTTCCTACAATGAGCAGTTCTTC. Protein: CASSAFSYNEQFF.

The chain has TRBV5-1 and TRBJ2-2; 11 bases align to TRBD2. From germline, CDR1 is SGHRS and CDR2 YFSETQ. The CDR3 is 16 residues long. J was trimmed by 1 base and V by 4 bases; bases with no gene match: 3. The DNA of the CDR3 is TGCGCCAGCAGCCTAACTAGCGGGGGGAACACCGGGGAGCTGTTTTTT. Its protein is CASSLTSGGNTGELFF.

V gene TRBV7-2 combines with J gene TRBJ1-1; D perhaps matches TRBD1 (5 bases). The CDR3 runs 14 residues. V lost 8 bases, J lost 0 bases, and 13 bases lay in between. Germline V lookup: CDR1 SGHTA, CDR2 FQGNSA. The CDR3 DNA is TGTGCCAGCTCCCCCCAGGGAATGAACACTGAAGCTTTCTTT. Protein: CASSPQGMNTEAFF.

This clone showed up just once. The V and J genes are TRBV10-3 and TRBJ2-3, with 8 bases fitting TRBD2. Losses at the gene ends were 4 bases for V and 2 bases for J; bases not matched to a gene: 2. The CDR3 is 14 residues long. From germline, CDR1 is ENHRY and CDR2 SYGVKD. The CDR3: CAISAGGPTDTQYF. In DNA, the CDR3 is TGTGCCATCAGTGCGGGGGGGCCCACAGATACGCAGTATTTT.

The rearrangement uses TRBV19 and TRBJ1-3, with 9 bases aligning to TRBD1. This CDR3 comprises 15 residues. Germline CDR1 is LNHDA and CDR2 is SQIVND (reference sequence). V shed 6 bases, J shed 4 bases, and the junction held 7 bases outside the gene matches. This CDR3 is CASSLGQGWGNTIYF. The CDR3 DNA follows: TGTGCCAGTAGCCTCGGACAGGGGTGGGGAAACACCATATATTTT. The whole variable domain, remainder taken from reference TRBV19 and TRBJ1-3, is DGGITQSPKYLFRKEGQNVTLSCEQNLNHDAMYWYRQDPGQGLRLIYYSQIVNDFQKGDIAEGYSVSREKKESFPLTVTSAQKNPTAFYLCASSLGQGWGNTIYFGEGSWLTVV.